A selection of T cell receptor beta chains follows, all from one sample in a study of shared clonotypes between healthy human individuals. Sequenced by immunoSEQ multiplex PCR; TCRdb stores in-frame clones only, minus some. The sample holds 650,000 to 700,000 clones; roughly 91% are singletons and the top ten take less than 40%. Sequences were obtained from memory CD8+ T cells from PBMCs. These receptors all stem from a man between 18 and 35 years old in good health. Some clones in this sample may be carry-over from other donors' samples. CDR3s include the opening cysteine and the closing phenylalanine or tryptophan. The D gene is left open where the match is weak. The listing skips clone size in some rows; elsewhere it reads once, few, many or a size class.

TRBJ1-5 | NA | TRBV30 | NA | CAWRVGVQPQHF | TGTGCCTGGAGGGTAGGTGTTCAGCCCCAGCATTTT
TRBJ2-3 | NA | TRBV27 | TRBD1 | CAGSFGTGSLDTQYF | TGTGCCGGCAGTTTTGGGACAGGGAGTCTAGATACGCAGTATTTT
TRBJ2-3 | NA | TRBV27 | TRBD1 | CASSLLGTGVPDTQYF | TGTGCCAGCAGTTTATTGGGGACAGGGGTGCCAGATACGCAGTATTTT
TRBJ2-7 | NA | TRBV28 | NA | CASSFTTRRGVSSYEQYF | TGTGCCAGCAGTTTTACTACGCGCAGGGGAGTTAGCTCCTACGAGCAGTACTTC
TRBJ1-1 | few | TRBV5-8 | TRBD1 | CASSPGQGNTEAFF | TGTGCCAGCAGCCCGGGACAGGGGAACACTGAAGCTTTCTTT
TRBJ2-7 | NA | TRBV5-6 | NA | CASSWRGSYEQYF | TGTGCCAGCAGCTGGCGGGGATCCTACGAGCAGTACTTC
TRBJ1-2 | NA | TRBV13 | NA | CASSSGRSEGYTF | TGTGCCAGCAGCTCAGGACGGTCGGAGGGCTACACCTTC
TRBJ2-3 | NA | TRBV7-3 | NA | CASSLTLADTQYF | TGTGCCAGCAGCTTAACCCTGGCAGATACGCAGTATTTT
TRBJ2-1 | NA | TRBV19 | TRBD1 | CASRQGQRDNEQFF | TGTGCCAGCAGGCAGGGACAGAGAGACAATGAGCAGTTCTTC
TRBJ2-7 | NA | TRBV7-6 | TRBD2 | CASSSGTSGRGGATYEQYF | TGTGCCAGCAGCTCCGGGACTAGCGGGAGGGGAGGGGCTACCTACGAGCAGTACTTC
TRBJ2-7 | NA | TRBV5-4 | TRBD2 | CASSPLSGGEQYF | TGTGCCAGCAGCCCCCTTTCGGGAGGCGAGCAGTACTTC
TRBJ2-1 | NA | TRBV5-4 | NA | CASSPRAQGYNEQFF | TGTGCCAGCAGCCCCCGGGCCCAAGGGTACAATGAGCAGTTCTTC
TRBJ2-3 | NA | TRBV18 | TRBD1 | CASSSTGATDTQYF | TGTGCCAGCTCATCGACAGGGGCTACAGATACGCAGTATTTT
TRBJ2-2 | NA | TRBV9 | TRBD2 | CASSDSREGGNTGELFF | TGTGCCAGCAGCGATTCGCGGGAGGGTGGGAACACCGGGGAGCTGTTTTTT
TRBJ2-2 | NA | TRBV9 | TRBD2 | CASSPGTSGFFFTGELFF | TGTGCCAGCAGCCCCGGGACTAGCGGGTTTTTTTTCACCGGGGAGCTGTTTTTT
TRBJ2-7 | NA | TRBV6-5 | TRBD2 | CASSPLAGLGEQYF | TGTGCCAGCAGTCCTCTAGCGGGACTCGGCGAGCAGTACTTC
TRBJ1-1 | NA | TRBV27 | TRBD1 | CASSFLQGANTEAFF | TGTGCCAGCAGTTTCCTACAGGGGGCGAACACTGAAGCTTTCTTT
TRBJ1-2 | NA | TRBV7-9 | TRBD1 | CASSLNRGNGYTF | TGTGCCAGCAGCTTAAACAGGGGAAATGGCTACACCTTC